The source of this T cell receptor beta chain is a study of PD-1 blockade in classical Hodgkin lymphoma. Study-wide results and limits: Newly diagnosed patients and complete responders had comparable diversity at baseline.

The CDR3 loop spans 20 amino acids. Germline loops: CDR1 PRHDT, CDR2 FYEKMQ (reference sequence). The J segment lost 1 base and the V segment lost 4 bases, leaving 17 bases of the junction unmatched. All patients relapsed after autologous stem cell transplantation, and brentuximab vedotin exposure varied. The authors purified CD4+ T cells from thawed PBMCs by magnetic negative selection. With regard to this clone: Antigen specificity is unknown.

Some clones are missing from TCRdb's copy, which holds only in-frame ones; the method was immunoSEQ multiplex PCR. This sample has about 35,000 clones, with about 93% found just once. This specimen consisted of CD4+ T cells from blood, obtained at baseline. This chain connects TRBV13 to TRBJ2-2, with 8 bases fitting TRBD2. The clonotype comes from a human donor with classical Hodgkin lymphoma. The CDR3 spells CASSSLLAAPLGGNTGELFF. The DNA of the CDR3 is TGTGCCAGCAGCTCTTTACTAGCGGCCCCTCTGGGAGGGAACACCGGGGAGCTGTTTTTT.